This T cell receptor beta chain stems from a study of OX40 agonist ivuxolimab in advanced cancers. Overall study: Across the patients, intravenous ivuxolimab was delivered every 2 weeks at 0.01 to 10 mg/kg.

Germline CDR1 and CDR2: SEHNR and FQNEAQ (reference sequence). The CDR3 consists of 14 residues. V was pared by 5 bases and J by 1 base, with 11 bases between. Some clones are missing from TCRdb's copy, which holds only in-frame ones; the method was immunoSEQ multiplex PCR. The sample has under 20,000 clones, more than 75% seen once. Patients were ruled out by autoimmune disease history or systemic immunosuppression. This sequence was found in an adult with an advanced solid tumor such as melanoma, head and neck, liver or kidney cancer. The sample consisted of CD4+ or CD8+ T cells sorted from blood, taken in a trial of the OX40 agonist ivuxolimab. The V call is TRBV7-9, the J call TRBJ1-1; D uncertain. The CDR3 DNA reads as TGTGCCAGCAGCCAAGGGATGGCGAACACTGAAGCTTTCTTT. Residues: CASSQGMANTEAFF.